The clone carrying this TCR beta chain was detected only a few times. Its specificity is unknown. Study-wide results and limits: Tumor-infiltrating Treg TCR alpha and beta sequences overlapped most with tumor naive CD4+ T cells, then blood naive.

Memory CD4+ T cells were sorted as CD4+CD45RO+CD25- cells. Semi-nested PCR with Nested Universal Primer A followed constant-region reverse priming of full-length variable regions. TCRdb called the 5' RACE reads again in MiXCR, with one record for every CDR3 protein. Altogether 62,000 or so distinct CDR3 sequences are present, 22% being singletons, with the ten largest covering 2.5% to 3%. V gave up 1 base and J gave up 7 bases, with 19 bases separating them. This CDR3 contains 16 residues. Germline assignment: CDR1 SGHTA and CDR2 FQGNSA. What was sequenced was memory CD4+ T cells sorted from a lymph node. Subset of the sample: memory CD4+ T cells, CD4+CD45RO+CD25-. This sequence originates from a female donor with breast cancer. This chain uses TRBV7-2 with TRBJ1-2, with a weak D call TRBD1 (6 bases). The CDR3 here is CASSLVGGLNLGGYTF. The CDR3 DNA reads TGTGCCAGCAGCTTAGTGGGGGGCCTGAATTTAGGTGGCTACACCTTC. Complete variable domain (other parts from reference TRBV7-2 and TRBJ1-2): GAGVSQSPSNKVTEKGKDVELRCDPISGHTALYWYRQSLGQGLEFLIYFQGNSAPDKSGLPSDRFSAERTGGSVSTLTIQRTQQEDSAVYLCASSLVGGLNLGGYTFGSGTRLTVV.